The rows below give T cell receptor beta chains drawn from one sample of a study of cytomegalovirus exposure and HLA in healthy donors. Sequencing was performed with immunoSEQ multiplex PCR; in TCRdb, only in-frame clones are kept and a portion is missing. The sample has around 200,000 clones, approximately 88% seen once. The sequenced material came from PBMCs. Every receptor here comes from a woman aged 45-65 years in good health and CMV-seropositive. CDR3s include the opening cysteine and the closing phenylalanine or tryptophan. D genes are given only for firm matches. Part of the rows lack a size; the others show once, few, many or a class for expanded clones.

size | D | J | V | DNA | CDR3
NA | TRBD2 | TRBJ2-3 | TRBV5-6 | TGTGCCAGCAGCTTGGGTCCTAGCGGGGGGATCACAGATACGCAGTATTTT | CASSLGPSGGITDTQYF
NA | TRBD1 | TRBJ1-5 | TRBV6-6 | TGTGCCAGCAGACAGGGGGATCAGCCCCAGCATTTT | CASRQGDQPQHF
NA | NA | TRBJ2-1 | TRBV7-3 | TGTGCCAGCAGATCCGCCGGGAGCTCTTTGGGCGAGCAGTTCTTC | CASRSAGSSLGEQFF
NA | NA | TRBJ2-2 | TRBV6-6 | TGTGCCAGCAGTTACCCCTCGGGACTCCAAAGGGAGGAGCTGTTTTTT | CASSYPSGLQREELFF
NA | NA | TRBJ1-4 | TRBV9 | TGTGCCAGCAGCCCGGGTCCTCTGGCTGAAAAACTGTTTTTT | CASSPGPLAEKLFF
NA | NA | TRBJ1-5 | TRBV28 | TGTGCCAGCAGTCCCCTGACCCTACAGGGCAATCAGCCCCAGCATTTT | CASSPLTLQGNQPQHF
NA | NA | TRBJ2-7 | TRBV1 | TGCACCAGCAGCCAACTAGCGGGGGGCTACGAGCAGTACTTC | CTSSQLAGGYEQYF
NA | NA | TRBJ1-2 | TRBV9 | TGTGCCAGCAGCGTAGTGGCAGGGGTTCATGGCTACACCTTC | CASSVVAGVHGYTF
NA | TRBD1 | TRBJ1-1 | TRBV5-1 | TGCGCCAGCAGTCCGAAGACAGGGACGAACACTGAAGCTTTCTTT | CASSPKTGTNTEAFF
once | NA | TRBJ1-1 | TRBV7-2 | TGTGCCAGCAGCTTACTTTGGGCAGGGGCGGTTTACACTGAAGCTTTCTTT | CASSLLWAGAVYTEAFF
NA | NA | TRBJ2-7 | TRBV19 | TGTGCCAGTAGTAAAGCGACAGGCGGGTCCTACGAGCAGTACTTC | CASSKATGGSYEQYF
NA | NA | TRBJ1-4 | TRBV21-1 | TGTGCCAGCAGCAGGGGGGGGGCTTGCACTAATGAAAAACTGTTTTTT | CASSRGGACTNEKLFF
few | TRBD1 | TRBJ2-7 | TRBV5-5 | TGTGCCAGCAGCTTGGATGTTGTGGGACAGGGGGCTACCTACGAGCAGTACTTC | CASSLDVVGQGATYEQYF
NA | TRBD1 | TRBJ1-6 | TRBV28 | TGTGCCAGCAGTTCGGGACAGGGTTGGTCCCTCCACTTT | CASSSGQGWSLHF
NA | TRBD1 | TRBJ2-3 | TRBV5-6 | TGTGCCAGCAGCTCGGGACAGACAGATACGCAGTATTTT | CASSSGQTDTQYF
NA | NA | TRBJ2-7 | TRBV7-9 | TGTGCCAGCAGCTCAGGACAGAACCCAGTCTACGAGCAGTACTTC | CASSSGQNPVYEQYF
NA | NA | TRBJ1-6 | TRBV5-1 | TGCGCCAGCAGCTTCTGGGCAGGCACAAATTCACCCCTCCACTTT | CASSFWAGTNSPLHF
NA | TRBD1 | TRBJ1-4 | TRBV6-5 | TGTGCCAGCAGTAACCCAGGGGGCTCGGGTGAAAAACTGTTTTTT | CASSNPGGSGEKLFF
NA | NA | TRBJ1-1 | TRBV5-1 | TGCGCCAGCAGCCTGAGGGAGGGCACTGAAGCTTTCTTT | CASSLREGTEAFF
once | NA | TRBJ2-1 | TRBV28 | TGTGCCAGCAGTGACAACTCCTACAATGAGCAGTTCTTC | CASSDNSYNEQFF
NA | TRBD2 | TRBJ2-7 | TRBV5-5 | TGTGCCAGCAGCCTGAGTTCTAGCGGGGGCTACGAGCAGTACTTC | CASSLSSSGGYEQYF
NA | TRBD1 | TRBJ2-3 | TRBV6-5 | TGTGCCAGCAGACCGGGACAGCCCACAGATACGCAGTATTTT | CASRPGQPTDTQYF
NA | NA | TRBJ2-1 | TRBV7-3 | TGTGCCGGCAGCTTAACTGGGGCGCGTGAGCAGTTCTTC | CAGSLTGAREQFF
NA | TRBD2 | TRBJ2-5 | TRBV9 | TGTGCCAGCAGCTCGGGACTAGCGGGGGGGCCTGATGAGACCCAGTACTTC | CASSSGLAGGPDETQYF
NA | NA | TRBJ1-4 | TRBV10-3 | TGTGCCATCAGCCCGGGACAAGCCGAAAAACTGTTTTTT | CAISPGQAEKLFF
NA | NA | TRBJ1-5 | TRBV15 | TGTGCCACCAGCAGAGATGGGGGGTCGGGGAACAGCAATCAGCCCCAGCATTTT | CATSRDGGSGNSNQPQHF
NA | TRBD2 | TRBJ2-1 | TRBV10-1 | TGCGCCAGCAGTGAAGCGGGGCCTTACAATGAGCAGTTCTTC | CASSEAGPYNEQFF
NA | NA | TRBJ2-1 | TRBV18 | TGTGCCAGCTCACCCCTGGGAGTTTCGTATAATGAGCAGTTCTTC | CASSPLGVSYNEQFF
once | NA | TRBJ1-1 | TRBV5-4 | TGTGCCAGCAGCTTGCGCGGGGGCTCCAGCCCTGAAGCTTTCTTT | CASSLRGGSSPEAFF
once | NA | TRBJ2-1 | TRBV9 | TGTGCCAGCAGCGTTCTAGGAGGGACCGAGCAGTTCTTC | CASSVLGGTEQFF
NA | NA | TRBJ2-7 | TRBV30 | TGTGCCTGGACTGGGACTTCCTACGAGCAGTACTTC | CAWTGTSYEQYF